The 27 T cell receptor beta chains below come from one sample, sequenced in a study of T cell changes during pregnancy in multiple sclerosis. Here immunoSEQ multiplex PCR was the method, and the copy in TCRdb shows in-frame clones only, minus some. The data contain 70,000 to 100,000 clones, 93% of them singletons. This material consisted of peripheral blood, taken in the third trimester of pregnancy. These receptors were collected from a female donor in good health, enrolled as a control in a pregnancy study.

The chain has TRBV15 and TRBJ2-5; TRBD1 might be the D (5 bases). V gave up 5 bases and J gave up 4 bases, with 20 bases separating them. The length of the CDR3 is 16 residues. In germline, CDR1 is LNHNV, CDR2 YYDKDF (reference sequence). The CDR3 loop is CATSSQVDRKAETQYF. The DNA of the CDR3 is TGTGCCACCAGCTCCCAAGTTGACAGAAAGGCAGAGACCCAGTACTTC.

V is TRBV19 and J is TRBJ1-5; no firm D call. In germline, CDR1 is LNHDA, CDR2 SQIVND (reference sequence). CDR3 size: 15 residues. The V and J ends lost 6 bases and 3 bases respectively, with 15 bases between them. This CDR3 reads CASRTTGSLNQPQHF. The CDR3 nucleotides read TGTGCCAGTAGGACCACCGGGTCGCTCAATCAGCCCCAGCATTTT.

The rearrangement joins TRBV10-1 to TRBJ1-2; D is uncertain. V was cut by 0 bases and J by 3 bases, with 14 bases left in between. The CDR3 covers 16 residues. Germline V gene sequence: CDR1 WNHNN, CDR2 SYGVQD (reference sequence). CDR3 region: CASSESRVGAHYGYTF. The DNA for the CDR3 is TGCGCCAGCAGTGAGTCGAGGGTAGGAGCTCACTATGGCTACACCTTC.

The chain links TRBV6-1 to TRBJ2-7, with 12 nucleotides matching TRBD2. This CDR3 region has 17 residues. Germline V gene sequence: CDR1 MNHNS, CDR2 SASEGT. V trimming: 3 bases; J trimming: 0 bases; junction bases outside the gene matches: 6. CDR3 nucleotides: TGTGCCAGCAGTGAGGCTAGCGGGAGGGTTAGCTCCTACGAGCAGTACTTC. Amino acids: CASSEASGRVSSYEQYF.

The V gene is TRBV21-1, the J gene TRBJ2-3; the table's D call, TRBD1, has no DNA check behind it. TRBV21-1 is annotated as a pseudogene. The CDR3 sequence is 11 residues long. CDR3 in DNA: TGTGCCAGCGGGCTACAAGATACGCAGTATTTT. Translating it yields CASGLQDTQYF.

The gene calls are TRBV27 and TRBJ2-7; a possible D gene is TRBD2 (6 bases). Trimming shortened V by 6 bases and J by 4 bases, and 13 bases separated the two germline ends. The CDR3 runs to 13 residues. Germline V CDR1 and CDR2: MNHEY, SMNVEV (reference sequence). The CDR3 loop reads CASSWGLTYEQYF. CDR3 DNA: TGTGCCAGCAGCTGGGGACTTACATACGAGCAGTACTTC.

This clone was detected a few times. The CDR3 loop is CASSSGRNTEAFF. The CDR3 nucleotides are TGTGCCAGCTCTTCGGGGAGGAACACTGAAGCTTTCTTT. The rearrangement joins TRBV18 to TRBJ1-1, with unresolved D. Germline CDR1 and CDR2: KGHSH and LQKENI. V lost 6 bases, J lost 1 base, and 9 bases lay in between. The CDR3 is made up of 13 amino acids.

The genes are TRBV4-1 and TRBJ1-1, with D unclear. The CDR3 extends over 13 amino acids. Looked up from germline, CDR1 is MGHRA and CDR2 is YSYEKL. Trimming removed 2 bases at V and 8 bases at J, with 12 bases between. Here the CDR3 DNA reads TGCGCCAGCAGCCAAACTTATCTAGGAGAAGCTTTCTTT. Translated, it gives CASSQTYLGEAFF.

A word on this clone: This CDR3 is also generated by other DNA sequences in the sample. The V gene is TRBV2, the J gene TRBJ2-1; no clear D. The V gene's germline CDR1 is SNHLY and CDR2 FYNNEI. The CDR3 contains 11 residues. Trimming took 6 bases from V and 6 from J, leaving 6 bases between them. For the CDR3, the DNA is TGTGCCAGCAGCGACTCCAATGAGCAGTTCTTC. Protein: CASSDSNEQFF.

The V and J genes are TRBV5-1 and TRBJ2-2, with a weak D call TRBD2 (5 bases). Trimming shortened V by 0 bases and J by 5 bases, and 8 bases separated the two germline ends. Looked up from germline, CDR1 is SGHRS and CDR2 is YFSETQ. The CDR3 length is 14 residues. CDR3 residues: CASSLDTRTGELFF. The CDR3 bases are TGCGCCAGCAGCTTGGATACTAGAACCGGGGAGCTGTTTTTT.

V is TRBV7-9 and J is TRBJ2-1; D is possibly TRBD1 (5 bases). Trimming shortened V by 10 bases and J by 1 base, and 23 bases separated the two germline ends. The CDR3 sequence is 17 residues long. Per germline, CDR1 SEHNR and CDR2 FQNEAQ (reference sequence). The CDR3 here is CATLSTQGSRSYNEQFF. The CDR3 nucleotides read TGTGCCACCCTTTCGACTCAGGGCTCCAGATCCTACAATGAGCAGTTCTTC.

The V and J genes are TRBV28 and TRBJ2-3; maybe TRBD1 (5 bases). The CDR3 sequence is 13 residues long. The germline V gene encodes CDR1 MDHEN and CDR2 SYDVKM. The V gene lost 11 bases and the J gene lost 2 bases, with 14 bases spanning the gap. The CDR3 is CAPEGVNTDTQYF. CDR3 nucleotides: TGTGCCCCCGAAGGGGTGAACACAGATACGCAGTATTTT.

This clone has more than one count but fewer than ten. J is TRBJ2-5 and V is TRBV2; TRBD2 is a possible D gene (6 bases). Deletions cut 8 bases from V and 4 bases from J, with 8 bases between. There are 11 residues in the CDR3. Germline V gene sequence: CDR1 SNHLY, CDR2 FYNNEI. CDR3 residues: CASEEGETQYF. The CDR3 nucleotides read TGTGCCAGCGAGGAGGGAGAGACCCAGTACTTC.

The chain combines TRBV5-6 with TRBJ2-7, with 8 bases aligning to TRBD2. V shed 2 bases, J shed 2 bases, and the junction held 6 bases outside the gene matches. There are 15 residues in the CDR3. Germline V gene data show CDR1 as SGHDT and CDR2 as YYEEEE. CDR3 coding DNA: TGTGCCAGCAGCTTCGGAGCGGGAGTACCCTACGAGCAGTACTTC. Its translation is CASSFGAGVPYEQYF.

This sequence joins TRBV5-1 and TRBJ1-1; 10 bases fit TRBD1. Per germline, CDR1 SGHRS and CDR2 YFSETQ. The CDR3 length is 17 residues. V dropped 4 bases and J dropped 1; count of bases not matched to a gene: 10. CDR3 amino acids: CASSRGDRGAWNTEAFF. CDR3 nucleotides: TGCGCCAGCAGCCGGGGGGACAGGGGAGCGTGGAACACTGAAGCTTTCTTT. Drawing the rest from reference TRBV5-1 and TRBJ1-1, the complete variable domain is KAGVTQTPRYLIKTRGQQVTLSCSPISGHRSVSWYQQTPGQGLQFLFEYFSETQRNKGNFPGRFSGRQFSNSRSEMNVSTLELGDSALYLCASSRGDRGAWNTEAFFGQGTRLTVV.

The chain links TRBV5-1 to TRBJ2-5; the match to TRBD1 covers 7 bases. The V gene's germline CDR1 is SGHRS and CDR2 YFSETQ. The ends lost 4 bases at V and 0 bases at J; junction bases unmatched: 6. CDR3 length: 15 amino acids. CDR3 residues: CASSTDREYQETQYF. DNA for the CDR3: TGCGCCAGCAGCACTGACAGGGAGTACCAAGAGACCCAGTACTTC.

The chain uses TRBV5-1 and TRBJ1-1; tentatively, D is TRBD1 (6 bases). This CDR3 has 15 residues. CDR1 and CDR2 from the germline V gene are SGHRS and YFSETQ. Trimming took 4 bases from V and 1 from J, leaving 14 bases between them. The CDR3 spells CASSPGQTPNTEAFF. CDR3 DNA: TGCGCCAGCAGCCCAGGACAGACTCCGAACACTGAAGCTTTCTTT. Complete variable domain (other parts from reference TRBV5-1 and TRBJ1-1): KAGVTQTPRYLIKTRGQQVTLSCSPISGHRSVSWYQQTPGQGLQFLFEYFSETQRNKGNFPGRFSGRQFSNSRSEMNVSTLELGDSALYLCASSPGQTPNTEAFFGQGTRLTVV.

The CDR3: CASSPGQYQPQHF. In DNA form, the CDR3 reads TGTGCCAGCAGCCCAGGACAGTATCAGCCCCAGCATTTT. The chain couples TRBV7-2 to TRBJ1-5; weak D call: TRBD1 (6 bases). V dropped 5 bases and J dropped 5 bases, with 10 bases sitting between them. There are 13 residues in the CDR3. The germline CDR1 and CDR2 sequences are SGHTA and FQGNSA.

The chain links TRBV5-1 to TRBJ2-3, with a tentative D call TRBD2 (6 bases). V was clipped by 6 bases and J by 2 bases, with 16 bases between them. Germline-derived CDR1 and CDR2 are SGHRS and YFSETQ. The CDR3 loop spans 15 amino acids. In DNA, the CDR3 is TGCGCCAGCACTTTTACGGGAGTCCCCACAGATACGCAGTATTTT. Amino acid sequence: CASTFTGVPTDTQYF.

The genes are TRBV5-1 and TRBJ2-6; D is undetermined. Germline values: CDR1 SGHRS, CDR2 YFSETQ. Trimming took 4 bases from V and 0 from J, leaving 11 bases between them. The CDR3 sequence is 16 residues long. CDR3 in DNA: TGCGCCAGCAGCACCCAGACAAGCTCTGGGGCCAACGTCCTGACTTTC. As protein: CASSTQTSSGANVLTF.

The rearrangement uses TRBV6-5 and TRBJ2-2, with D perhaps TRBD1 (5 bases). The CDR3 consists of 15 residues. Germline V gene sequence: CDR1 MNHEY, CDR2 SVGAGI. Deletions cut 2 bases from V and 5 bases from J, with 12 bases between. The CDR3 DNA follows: TGTGCCAGCAGTTACGCTTCCTCAGGGACCGGGGAGCTGTTTTTT. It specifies CASSYASSGTGELFF.

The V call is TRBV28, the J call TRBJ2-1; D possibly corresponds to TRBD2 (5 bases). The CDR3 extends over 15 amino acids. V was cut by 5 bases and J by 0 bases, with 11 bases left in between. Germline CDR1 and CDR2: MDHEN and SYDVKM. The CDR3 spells CASSPPGSSYNEQFF. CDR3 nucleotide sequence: TGTGCCAGCAGTCCCCCGGGGAGCTCCTACAATGAGCAGTTCTTC.

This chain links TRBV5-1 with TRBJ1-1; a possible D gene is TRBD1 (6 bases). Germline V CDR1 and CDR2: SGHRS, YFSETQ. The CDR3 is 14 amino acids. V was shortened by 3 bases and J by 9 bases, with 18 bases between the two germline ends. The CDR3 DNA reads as TGCGCCAGCAGCTACGATACCGGGACATCAAAAGCTTTCTTT. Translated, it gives CASSYDTGTSKAFF.

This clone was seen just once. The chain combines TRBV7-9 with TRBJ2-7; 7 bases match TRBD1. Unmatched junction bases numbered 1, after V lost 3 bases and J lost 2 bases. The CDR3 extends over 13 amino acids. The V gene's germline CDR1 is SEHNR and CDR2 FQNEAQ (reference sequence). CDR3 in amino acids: CASSFDRAYEQYF. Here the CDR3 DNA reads TGTGCCAGCAGCTTCGACAGGGCCTACGAGCAGTACTTC.

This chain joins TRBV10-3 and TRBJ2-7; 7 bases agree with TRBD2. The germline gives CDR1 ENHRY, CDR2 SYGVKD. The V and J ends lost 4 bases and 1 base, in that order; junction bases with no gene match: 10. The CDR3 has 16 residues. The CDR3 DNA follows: TGTGCCATCAGTGTTGGTCTAGCGGCTTTGTCCTACGAGCAGTACTTC. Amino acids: CAISVGLAALSYEQYF.

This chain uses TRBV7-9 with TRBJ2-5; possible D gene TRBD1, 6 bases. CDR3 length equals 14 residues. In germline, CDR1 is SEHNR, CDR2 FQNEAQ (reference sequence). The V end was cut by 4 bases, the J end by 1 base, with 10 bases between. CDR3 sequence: CASSSDRTQETQYF. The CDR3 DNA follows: TGTGCCAGCAGCTCAGACAGGACCCAAGAGACCCAGTACTTC. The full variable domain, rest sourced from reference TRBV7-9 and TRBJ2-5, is DTGVSQNPRHKITKRGQNVTFRCDPISEHNRLYWYRQTLGQGPEFLTYFQNEAQLEKSRLLSDRFSAERPKGSFSTLEIQRTEQGDSAMYLCASSSDRTQETQYFGPGTRLLVL.

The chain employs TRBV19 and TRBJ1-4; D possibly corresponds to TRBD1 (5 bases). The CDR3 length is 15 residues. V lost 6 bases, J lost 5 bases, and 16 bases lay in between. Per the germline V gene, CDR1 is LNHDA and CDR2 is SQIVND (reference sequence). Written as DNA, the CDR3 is TGTGCCAGTAGACTAAGTACAGGAGAGAATGAAAAACTGTTTTTT. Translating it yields CASRLSTGENEKLFF.